This T cell receptor (beta chain) is drawn from a study of cytomegalovirus exposure and HLA in healthy donors (dated by TCRdb to 2016 to 2017). Regarding the complete study: An earlier analysis of about 560 of the donors reported about 300 Gb of sequence data and 95 million to 140 million unique TCR beta sequences obtained from 180 million or so T cells. Roughly 310 gigabases of sequencing data and approximately 85 million unique TCR sequences were included in an early release covering around 650 HLA-typed donors. The genetic ancestry cluster associated with self-reported Caucasian donors included 70% to 85% of the 398 genotyped donors. The study aimed to test whether cataloging public T cell receptors could reveal signatures of past pathogen exposure. Using immunosequencing, the study profiled T cell repertoires from around 670 subjects and related those repertoires to cytomegalovirus serostatus. Along with the roughly 670-subject first cohort, a separate validation cohort of over a hundred different subjects was used. To predict cytomegalovirus infection status, the study brought together high-throughput TCR immunosequencing, statistical association of individual TCRs with disease status, and machine learning. A later analysis re-examined previously published TCR beta repertoires from 500 to 700 donors and added high-resolution HLA genotyping to investigate patterns of TCR occurrence. Rather than drawing on any new phenotypic data, the later analysis identified candidate immune exposures from TCR beta sequences and the way those sequences occurred across donors. An earlier analysis of approximately 500 of the donors applied high-throughput TCR beta sequencing to assess whether each TCR beta V gene segment acted as functional or pseudogenic. Alongside the repertoire data, information on donor age, sex, ethnicity and CMV serostatus was compiled. Genome-wide SNP genotypes for about 60% of the 666 donors were used in a later genetic analysis, which treated that subset as a discovery cohort. Every discovery cohort repertoire had been produced on one sequencing platform. HLA typing covered class I and class II loci at four-digit resolution. The number of typed donors differed by locus: about 620-630 for A, B, C, DRB1 and DQB1; some 540 for DQA1; 606 for DPA1; and some 470 for DPB1. Several DR-DQ haplotypes were treated as single units for association and clustering because of strong linkage in the cohort. Among around 400 genotyped donors of the cohort, an average of roughly 230,000 unique TCR beta nucleotide sequences was sequenced per donor, of which about 18% were non-productive.

This clone turned up a few times. There is no known antigen for this receptor. Base qualities were left out, and no much larger clone turns up one base away. The research as a whole found: In a later analysis, the rate of TCR association differed among HLA loci, with DRB1 alleles having the most associated TCRs and HLA-C alleles having the fewest. Only TCR beta chains were sequenced in this cohort, and the absence of alpha or paired-chain data limited detectable features. A later genetic analysis reported fewer N-insertions in productive TCRs among donors in an Asian-associated ancestry cluster than the roughly 700-donor mean. Broadly in line with IMGT annotations, most TCR beta V segments showed up in productive rearrangements about 87% or about 30% of the time in an earlier analysis of several hundred of the donors. Because counts were too low, seventeen rarely observed V segments, including chromosome 9 orphons, were excluded from the earlier analysis of about 500 of the donors. In vitro tests confirmed that a few of the cytomegalovirus-associated TCR beta chains recognize cytomegalovirus antigens. Linkage disequilibrium might explain the correlated functional status among segregating V segments, but an unknown experimental factor could not be ruled out. Some IMGT-functional V segments, including TRBV6-2 and TRBV6-3, could not be told apart with the 87-base-pair reads, so those segments were excluded. The sequencing pipeline was judged likely to have produced a cluster of highly shared sequence variants as a technical artifact. Immune exposure information for the cohort was limited to CMV serostatus. V-gene and J-gene trimming of TCR beta chains was associated with a missense DCLRE1C variant in a later genetic analysis, and the association was replicated in an independent cohort. Across donors, most TCR sequences were observed very rarely, whereas some public TCRs were present in many individuals. A further reported finding was that TCR beta sequences accurately predicted the HLA-A and HLA-B alleles for most subjects in the first cohort. Most CMV-associated TCR beta chains appeared to be HLA-restricted in a later analysis, and the HLA associations seemed to be driven largely by CMV exposure. Compared with equally common non-associated chains, HLA-associated TCR beta chains in a later analysis were more clonally expanded and had lower generation probabilities. It was suggested by the authors that the approach could potentially be generalized to other disease states and immunological phenotypes. Because some donors lacked HLA typing at each locus, the association tests relied only on the typed subset. The classifier was reported to diagnose cytomegalovirus status with high specificity and sensitivity in both the original and validation cohorts. A total of fewer than 200 TCR beta chains were listed by the study as associated with cytomegalovirus. When HLA alleles, especially DR and DQ, strongly co-occurred, TCR associations were difficult to assign to individual alleles. Sequencing depth was assumed to be roughly uniform across donors in the presence/absence analyses, though that assumption may not hold. Specific HLA alleles were associated with 15,000 to 20,000 TCR beta sequences at a false discovery rate of 0.05 in a later analysis. A later analysis reported that several top co-occurrence clusters appeared linked to parvovirus B19, influenza, CMV and Epstein-Barr virus.

The library was obtained by the immunoSEQ multiplex PCR assay. For the multiplex PCR, a mixture combining 60 forward primers for TCR Vbeta segments and 13 reverse primers for TCR Jbeta segments was used. A multiplex PCR assay on genomic DNA amplified the CDR3 region of rearranged TCR beta genes. The Illumina HiSeq System was used to sequence the amplified TCR beta libraries as 87-base-pair reads. From the authors' description of their analysis: A later analysis tallied 70 million to 100 million unique TCR beta chains across the 666 repertoires, and roughly 11 million of those chains were shared by two or more donors. Raw reads were error-corrected and collapsed into unique sequences with a nearest-neighbor algorithm that merged closely related sequences to remove PCR and sequencing errors. V, D and J gene segments were assigned by aligning CDR3 sequences to IMGT reference sequences. For a sequence to be retained, a match of at least six nucleotides to both a V gene segment and a J gene segment was required. Rearrangements were classified as productive when the CDR3 lacked stop codons and remained in frame with V and J, and all other rearrangements were classified as non-productive. Following IMGT convention, CDR3 was defined as the stretch from the second conserved V-encoded cysteine up to the conserved J-encoded phenylalanine. The earlier analysis of a few hundred of the donors excluded sequences that lacked an unambiguous match to a single V gene segment. In an earlier analysis of a few hundred of the donors, V segments were called functional above 56.7% productive rearrangements and were called segregating when the between-donor standard deviation exceeded 5%. A statistical classification framework was built for diagnosing cytomegalovirus status from the catalog of TCR beta chain sequences. In a later analysis, TCR nucleotide sequences were compared against IMGT/GENE-DB human TR gene sequences so that V and J genes could be assigned. A later analysis assigned CDR3 sequences and most-parsimonious VDJ recombination scenarios with the TCRdist pipeline. In a later analysis, each TCR beta chain was defined by its CDR3 amino acid sequence together with its V-gene family, and reads lacking a unique V-gene family were excluded. To address suspected cross-contamination and a sequencing artifact, a later analysis removed over 500 highly shared, low-generation-probability nucleotide sequences. In a later analysis, a clonal expansion index was calculated for each public chain from normalized within-repertoire ranks of inferred template counts. A later analysis computed generation probabilities with a VDJ recombination model fitted to out-of-frame rearrangements, and checked the results against IGoR. In a later analysis, TCR-TCR, TCR-HLA and TCR-CMV co-occurrence was scored with hypergeometric tests, and a repertoire-size bias correction was applied to TCR pairs. In a later analysis, false discovery rates were estimated by permuting HLA or CMV assignments 20 times. In a later analysis, co-occurring TCRs were grouped with DBSCAN, and TCRdist sequence similarity was added when clustering was performed within HLA-allele-positive subsets. Co-occurrence clustering excluded repertoires with fewer than 30,000 or more than 120,000 public chains, plus five with anomalous nucleotide sharing. In its TCRdb copy, this immuneACCESS table keeps in-frame sequences only and misses some clones. Where compared with another copy, unresolved V genes explain less than half of these, and the others have no known cause. The V and J calls and clone size come from that table; D and trimming were worked out from the DNA. The sample has some 200,000 clones on record, around 85% of them singletons. 1.7% of the sample is held by the ten biggest clonotypes.

The cohort was made up of 500 to 850 healthy bone marrow donors. At the time of sampling, all cohort members were nominally healthy, though unrecorded immune exposures were likely present. The donor was CMV seronegative and was included in the group of a few hundred seronegative cohort members. Every donor gave a peripheral blood sample, and the peripheral blood mononuclear cells from that sample were used for TCR beta sequencing. The Qiagen DNeasy Blood Extraction Kit was used to extract genomic DNA from the blood cell samples. V is reduced by 0 bases and J by 8 bases, leaving a spacing of 10 bases between them. There are 13 amino acids in the CDR3, from cysteine to phenylalanine inclusive. Only the CDR3 DNA stays, 39 bases, in frame from base 1. The germline V gene encodes CDR1 MRHNA and CDR2 SNTAGT.

The TCR comes from a middle-aged man in good health and CMV-seronegative. Rearrangement joined TRBV6-4 to TRBJ1-2; TRBD1 could be the D gene, as 5 bases match. The sequenced material came from PBMCs. CDR3 reads: CASSDSAGLGYTF. At the DNA level, the sequence is TGTGCCAGCAGTGACTCGGCAGGGCTGGGCTACACCTTC.